This entry lists 23 T cell receptor beta chains sequenced from one sample in a study of cytomegalovirus exposure and HLA in healthy donors. Vbeta (60) and Jbeta (13) primers were used in the PCR. The protocol was immunoSEQ multiplex PCR, while the TCRdb copy is restricted to in-frame clones and leaves out a portion. The sample includes some 150,000 clones, around 79% of them seen just once. Sequenced material: PBMCs. Receptors were obtained from a human donor in good health.

Concerning this clone: One end of the junction varies from germline; a read error may be responsible. The V call is TRBV6-1, the J call TRBJ1-2, with a tentative D call TRBD1 (6 bases). The CDR3 contains 15 residues. Germline V gene data show CDR1 as MNHNS and CDR2 as SASEGT. CDR3 amino acids: CASSEGTVKSYGYPF. The CDR3 DNA reads TGTGCCAGCAGTGAAGGGACAGTCAAATCCTATGGCTACCCCTTC.

Only one count was recorded for this clone. The chain employs TRBV6-1 and TRBJ2-7; the D gene is possibly TRBD2 (6 bases). The germline V gene encodes CDR1 MNHNS and CDR2 SASEGT. V was pared by 6 bases and J by 2 bases, with 14 bases between. The CDR3 loop spans 14 amino acids. The CDR3 sequence: CASSPAGLAYEQYF. For the CDR3, the DNA is TGTGCCAGCAGCCCCGCGGGACTGGCCTACGAGCAGTACTTC.

The chain links TRBV4-1 to TRBJ2-1; tentative D call: TRBD2 (6 bases). This CDR3 has 17 amino acids. V was shortened by 0 bases and J by 2 bases, with 14 bases between the two germline ends. Germline CDR1 reads MGHRA; CDR2 reads YSYEKL. The DNA for the CDR3 is TGCGCCAGCAGCCAAGATCGCTCGGGAGCCACCTACAATGAGCAGTTCTTC. Amino acid sequence: CASSQDRSGATYNEQFF.

The gene calls are TRBV30 and TRBJ1-4; no reliable D call. Per germline, CDR1 GTSNPN and CDR2 SVGIG (reference sequence). Trimming pared 3 bases from V and 0 bases from J, leaving 8 bases between. The CDR3 totals 14 residues. The CDR3, as DNA: TGTGCCTGGAGCGACCGGGCAACTAATGAAAAACTGTTTTTT. Translation: CAWSDRATNEKLFF. The whole variable domain, filled in from reference TRBV30 and TRBJ1-4, reads SQTIHQWPATLVQPVGSPLSLECTVEGTSNPNLYWYRQAAGRGLQLLFYSVGIGQISSEVPQNLSASRPQDRQFILSSKKLLLSDSGFYLCAWSDRATNEKLFFGSGTQLSVL.

The chain joins TRBV6-5 to TRBJ2-5; maybe TRBD1 (6 bases). Germline CDR1 and CDR2: MNHEY and SVGAGI. V dropped 0 bases and J dropped 5 bases, with 7 bases sitting between them. The CDR3 has 13 amino acids. CDR3 coding DNA: TGTGCCAGCAGTTACTCTGGGGGCGAGACCCAGTACTTC. Its translation is CASSYSGGETQYF.

The CDR3 DNA sequence: TGTGCCAGCAGTAATTACCGGGACAAACAAGAGACCCAGTACTTC. It specifies CASSNYRDKQETQYF. The chain uses TRBV6-5 and TRBJ2-5, with a possible D match to TRBD1 (6 bases). This CDR3 is built from 15 residues. Trimming shortened V by 5 bases and J by 2 bases, and 15 bases separated the two germline ends. Germline V CDR1 and CDR2: MNHEY, SVGAGI.

CDR3 sequence reads: CASSLGGWTYNEQFF. The CDR3 nucleotides are TGTGCCAGCAGCTTAGGAGGGTGGACCTACAATGAGCAGTTCTTC. This chain connects TRBV6-5 to TRBJ2-1; D perhaps matches TRBD2 (6 bases). CDR3 size: 15 residues. CDR1 is MNHEY and CDR2 is SVGAGI in the germline V gene. Trimming left V 6 bases short and J 2 bases short, with 14 bases between.

The chain links TRBV5-6 to TRBJ1-3; no clear D gene. From germline, CDR1 is SGHDT and CDR2 YYEEEE. CDR3 length: 15 residues. Trimming shortened V by 0 bases and J by 0 bases, and 7 bases separated the two germline ends. The CDR3 nucleotides are TGTGCCAGCAGCTTGGTCAGCGGCTCTGGAAACACCATATATTTT. Translation gives CASSLVSGSGNTIYF.

The V and J genes are TRBV4-3 and TRBJ2-1, with 10 bases identical to TRBD2. The germline CDR1 and CDR2 sequences are LGHNA and YSLEER. With 4 bases clipped from V and 5 bases from J, the junction kept 5 bases outside the gene matches. This CDR3 contains 15 residues. DNA for the CDR3: TGCGCCAGCAGCCCCACTAGCGGGACCGACAATGAGCAGTTCTTC. Translated, it gives CASSPTSGTDNEQFF.

The chain employs TRBV27 and TRBJ1-5; tentatively, D is TRBD1 (6 bases). The CDR3 spans 16 residues. Trimming cost V 3 bases and J 5 bases, with 17 bases left between them. CDR1 and CDR2 from the germline V gene are MNHEY and SMNVEV (reference sequence). In nucleotides, the CDR3 is TGTGCCAGCAGTTTTAGGGGGACACTCCCTCATCAGCCCCAGCATTTT. Translated, it gives CASSFRGTLPHQPQHF.

The chain joins TRBV7-9 to TRBJ2-1, with a possible D match to TRBD1 (6 bases). The germline V gene encodes CDR1 SEHNR and CDR2 FQNEAQ (reference sequence). Trimming cost V 5 bases and J 8 bases, with 16 bases left between them. This CDR3 comprises 14 residues. The CDR3: CASSPGDGWDEQFF. The CDR3, as DNA: TGTGCCAGCAGCCCAGGGGATGGGTGGGATGAGCAGTTCTTC.

This clone was picked up a small number of times. The chain combines TRBV27 with TRBJ1-1; 7 nucleotides match TRBD1. Germline-derived CDR1 and CDR2 are MNHEY and SMNVEV (reference sequence). J was trimmed by 0 bases and V by 6 bases; bases with no gene match: 4. The CDR3 extends over 14 amino acids. The CDR3 DNA reads TGTGCCAGCAGGCAGGGACAGCTGAACACTGAAGCTTTCTTT. This translates into CASRQGQLNTEAFF.

This chain connects TRBV28 to TRBJ2-1; D unresolved. CDR1 MDHEN and CDR2 SYDVKM come from the germline V gene. Trimming removed 4 bases at V and 4 bases at J, with 8 bases between. The CDR3 sequence is 13 residues long. CDR3 region: CASSSDGYNEQFF. CDR3 nucleotides: TGTGCCAGCAGTTCAGACGGGTACAATGAGCAGTTCTTC.

V usage is TRBV2 and J usage is TRBJ2-5, with 10 bases lining up with TRBD1. Trimming removed 6 bases from V and 4 bases from J; junction bases left unmatched: 8. This CDR3 is 15 amino acids long. Germline CDR1 is SNHLY and CDR2 is FYNNEI. The DNA for the CDR3 is TGTGCCAGCAGGGGCCGCGGGACAGGGGTAGAGACCCAGTACTTC. Translation gives CASRGRGTGVETQYF.

The V call is TRBV19, the J call TRBJ1-4, with 7 bases lining up with TRBD1. Germline V CDR1 and CDR2: LNHDA, SQIVND (reference sequence). The CDR3 runs to 14 residues. Trimming at V came to 7 bases and at J to 0 bases, leaving 2 bases not matched to a gene. For the CDR3, the DNA is TGTGCCAGTACCGACAGGGCAACTAATGAAAAACTGTTTTTT. It yields the protein CASTDRATNEKLFF.

The V gene is TRBV28, the J gene TRBJ2-7, with no clear D. From germline, CDR1 is MDHEN and CDR2 SYDVKM. V was trimmed by 2 bases and J by 4 bases, leaving 12 bases between them. This CDR3 region has 14 residues. CDR3 in amino acids: CASSLPGISYEQYF. The CDR3 bases are TGTGCCAGCAGTTTACCAGGAATAAGTTACGAGCAGTACTTC.

V and J are TRBV10-1 and TRBJ2-1; 8 nucleotides agree with TRBD2. This CDR3 contains 13 residues. The trim removed 8 bases at V and 11 bases at J, leaving 11 bases unmatched. CDR1 is WNHNN, CDR2 SYGVQD, per germline (reference sequence). The CDR3 spells CASSLSGGEKQFF. In nucleotides, the CDR3 is TGCGCCAGCTCTCTTTCCGGGGGGGAAAAGCAGTTCTTC.

The rearrangement joins TRBV6-4 to TRBJ2-1, with TRBD2 identical over 8 bases. Per the germline V gene, CDR1 is MRHNA and CDR2 is SNTAGT. The CDR3 contains 16 residues. Trimming cost V 4 bases and J 5 bases; bases outside gene matches: 10. DNA for the CDR3: TGTGCCAGCAGTGCGGGAGGGGGGGCCTTTGACAATGAGCAGTTCTTC. Encoded protein: CASSAGGGAFDNEQFF.

The gene calls are TRBV28 and TRBJ1-1; D is undetermined. CDR1 is MDHEN, CDR2 SYDVKM, per germline. The CDR3 runs to 13 residues. V lost 2 bases, J lost 1 base, and 5 bases lay in between. The CDR3 reads CASSLAGNTEAFF. The DNA for the CDR3 is TGTGCCAGCAGTTTAGCAGGGAACACTGAAGCTTTCTTT.

This sequence joins TRBV2 and TRBJ2-4; TRBD1 might be the D (5 bases). The germline gives CDR1 SNHLY, CDR2 FYNNEI. Trimming cost V 3 bases and J 8 bases, with 17 bases left between them. The CDR3 consists of 15 residues. Here the CDR3 reads CASSEFRHIGDIQYF. For the CDR3, the DNA is TGTGCCAGCAGTGAGTTTAGGCATATAGGGGACATTCAGTACTTC.

The chain joins TRBV7-6 to TRBJ1-3; no definite D call. V dropped 5 bases and J dropped 4 bases, with 9 bases sitting between them. CDR1 SGHVS and CDR2 FNYEAQ come from the germline V gene. CDR3 size: 13 residues. CDR3 nucleotide sequence: TGTGCCAGCAGCCCCCCCGAGGGAAACACCATATATTTT. It is translated as CASSPPEGNTIYF.

This chain uses TRBV6-5 with TRBJ1-1; D is perhaps TRBD1 (5 bases). The CDR3 length is 15 residues. The V and J ends lost 10 bases and 1 base respectively, with 19 bases between them. From germline, CDR1 is MNHEY and CDR2 SVGAGI. The CDR3 bases are TGTGCCACCCATCAGGGACTTCCTAAGAACACTGAAGCTTTCTTT. Encoded protein: CATHQGLPKNTEAFF.

The genes are TRBV2 and TRBJ2-1; possible D gene TRBD2, 6 bases. V lost 8 bases to trimming and J lost 4 bases, with 15 bases between them. Germline CDR1 SNHLY, CDR2 FYNNEI. The CDR3 spans 14 residues. Here the CDR3 DNA reads TGTGCCAGCCCTCTTAGCGGAGCATACAATGAGCAGTTCTTC. This translates into CASPLSGAYNEQFF.